The 27 T cell receptor beta chains in this list originate from one sample, sequenced in a study of identical twins. TCRdb re-called the 5' RACE reads with MiXCR, one entry per CDR3 protein. Here the sample spans 300,000 or so distinct CDR3 sequences, roughly 8.6% being singletons. This sample was also put to use in a study of yellow fever vaccine responses in identical twins.

The sample consisted of CD8+ T cells sorted from blood. The source of these receptors is a woman younger than 30 in good health.

In the case of this clonotype: This may come from a read error, since a much larger clone is one base off. The rearrangement links TRBV29-1 to TRBJ2-1; D ambiguous. CDR1 SQVTM and CDR2 ANQGSEA come from the germline V gene. The CDR3 sequence is 12 residues long. CDR3 sequence (DNA): TGCAGCGTTGAAGTACATTACAATGAGCATTTCTTC. Translation: CSVEVHYNEHFF.

The chain is built from TRBV27 and TRBJ2-7; 7 positions agree with TRBD1. The CDR3 extends over 14 amino acids. Germline values: CDR1 MNHEY, CDR2 SMNVEV (reference sequence). The V gene end was trimmed by 0 bases and the J gene end by 7 bases; junction bases not matched to a gene: 6. CDR3: CASSLSATGSEQYF. The CDR3 DNA is TGTGCCAGCAGTTTATCGGCGACAGGGAGTGAGCAGTACTTC.

In this sample, this clonotype turned up many times. The V and J genes are TRBV4-1 and TRBJ1-5; D ambiguous. V gave up 8 bases and J gave up 1 base, with 15 bases separating them. The germline gives CDR1 MGHRA, CDR2 YSYEKL. The CDR3 spans 15 residues. CDR3 bases: TGCGCCAGCTCTAACTTAGTAGGGAGCAATCAGCCCCAGCATTTT. The encoded protein is CASSNLVGSNQPQHF.

This clonotype was detected ten times or more. The chain couples TRBV12-3 or TRBV12-4 to TRBJ2-7; 8 bases are a match to TRBD1. The CDR3 loop spans 13 amino acids. The V gene end was trimmed by 0 bases and the J gene end by 11 bases; junction bases not matched to a gene: 6. In DNA form, the CDR3 reads TGTGCCAGCAGTTTAGCGTTGGAGACAGGGGAGTACTTC. Translating it yields CASSLALETGEYF.

In regard to this clonotype: A junction boundary mismatches the germline segment, possibly from a read error. J is TRBJ2-5 and V is TRBV5-5, with 8 positions matching TRBD2. The CDR3 has 14 residues. In germline, CDR1 is SGHKS, CDR2 YYEKEE (reference sequence). This CDR3 reads CANSLAGGQETQYF. CDR3 bases: TGTGCCAACAGCTTGGCGGGGGGTCAGGAGACCCAGTACTTC.

This clonotype was seen at least ten times. This chain uses TRBV12-3 or TRBV12-4 with TRBJ2-1; possibly TRBD2 for D (7 bases). This CDR3 is built from 12 residues. The V gene lost 7 bases and the J gene lost 9 bases, with 13 bases spanning the gap. Here the CDR3 reads CASTGGPREQFF. The CDR3 DNA reads TGTGCCAGCACCGGGGGGCCCCGTGAGCAGTTCTTC.

V and J are TRBV29-1 and TRBJ1-2; 8 bases agree with TRBD1. Germline trimming cut 4 bases from V and 7 bases from J; bases unmatched to any gene: 8. Germline CDR1 SQVTM, CDR2 ANQGSEA. CDR3 length equals 13 residues. The CDR3 loop is CSVAGQGAAGYTF. CDR3 nucleotides: TGCAGCGTTGCGGGCCAGGGGGCTGCTGGCTACACCTTC.

For the CDR3, the DNA is TGTGCCAGCACCCCCGGGGGGGACATCTCCTACGAGCAGTACTTC. It encodes CASTPGGDISYEQYF. The V and J genes are TRBV2 and TRBJ2-7, with 8 positions matching TRBD2. CDR1 is SNHLY, CDR2 FYNNEI, per germline. This CDR3 contains 15 residues. The J segment lost 0 bases and the V segment lost 7 bases, leaving 8 bases of the junction unmatched.

This clonotype was picked up a small number of times. The rearrangement uses TRBV6-5 and TRBJ2-1; D call uncertain. There are 15 residues in the CDR3. Trimming stripped 4 bases from V and 1 base from J, with 11 bases between. Germline CDR1 is MNHEY and CDR2 is SVGAGI. CDR3 residues: CASSSPVLSYNEQFF. The DNA of the CDR3 is TGTGCCAGCAGTTCCCCGGTTTTGTCCTACAATGAGCAGTTCTTC.

This clonotype has a count of ten or more. V is TRBV5-1 and J is TRBJ2-7; 7 bases are a match to TRBD1. There are 13 residues in the CDR3. Germline V gene sequence: CDR1 SGHRS, CDR2 YFSETQ. Unmatched junction bases numbered 4, after V lost 4 bases and J lost 3 bases. The CDR3, as DNA: TGCGCCAGCAGCACAGGGACAGTCTACGAGCAGTACTTC. Translating gives CASSTGTVYEQYF.

The J gene is TRBJ2-7, the V gene TRBV30; weak D call: TRBD1 (6 bases). The CDR3 is 15 residues long. CDR1 GTSNPN and CDR2 SVGIG come from the germline V gene (reference sequence). V lost 5 bases and J 2 bases, leaving 19 bases between the germline ends. Written as DNA, the CDR3 is TGTGCCTGGGCCGACCAACTACAGGGACCCTACGAGCAGTACTTC. Amino acids: CAWADQLQGPYEQYF.

This clonotype was seen a handful of times. The chain combines TRBV29-1 with TRBJ2-1; D tentatively fits TRBD1 or TRBD2 (6 bases each). CDR3 length: 15 residues. The V and J ends lost 5 bases and 3 bases respectively, with 17 bases between them. In germline, CDR1 is SQVTM, CDR2 ANQGSEA. The CDR3 protein is CSVLFWGADYNEQFF. The DNA of the CDR3 is TGCAGCGTTTTATTTTGGGGGGCTGACTACAATGAGCAGTTCTTC.

A few counts support this clonotype. This chain links TRBV29-1 with TRBJ2-2; D is perhaps TRBD2 (5 bases). CDR1 SQVTM and CDR2 ANQGSEA come from the germline V gene. Trimming pared 6 bases from V and 3 bases from J, leaving 11 bases between. The CDR3 has 13 amino acids. The CDR3, as DNA: TGCAGCGTCACTAGACCCTACACCGGGGAGCTGTTTTTT. Translating it yields CSVTRPYTGELFF.

The J gene is TRBJ2-7, the V gene TRBV2; D perhaps matches TRBD2 (6 bases). Trimming took off 6 bases at V and 1 base at J, with 19 bases between the two ends. Germline assignment: CDR1 SNHLY and CDR2 FYNNEI. The CDR3 is made up of 16 amino acids. CDR3 nucleotides: TGTGCCAGCAGGACCCCTCCTTGGACTATATCCTACGAGCAGTACTTC. Translating it yields CASRTPPWTISYEQYF.

V is TRBV5-1 and J is TRBJ2-3; D is uncertain. The CDR3 totals 15 residues. Trimming stripped 0 bases from V and 2 bases from J, with 10 bases between. The germline CDR1 and CDR2 sequences are SGHRS and YFSETQ. The CDR3 loop is CASSLAVASTDTQYF. Written as DNA, the CDR3 is TGCGCCAGCAGCTTGGCCGTGGCGTCCACAGATACGCAGTATTTT.

This clonotype was seen many times. V and J are TRBV2 and TRBJ2-1; D uncertain. The germline V gene has CDR1 SNHLY and CDR2 FYNNEI. The V end was cut by 6 bases, the J end by 3 bases, with 3 bases between. The CDR3 has 11 amino acids. DNA for the CDR3: TGTGCCAGCAGGGACTACAATGAGCAGTTCTTC. This encodes CASRDYNEQFF.

The rearrangement uses TRBV4-3 and TRBJ2-1; 7 bases are a match to TRBD2. Germline CDR1 and CDR2: LGHNA and YSLEER. The CDR3 runs to 17 residues. V shed 3 bases and J 8 bases; nucleotides not matched to a gene: 16. CDR3 nucleotide sequence: TGCGCCAGCAGCCAGGTCTTTCGGGGGAGGGCCGGCGATGAGCAGTTCTTC. Protein product: CASSQVFRGRAGDEQFF.

Worth noting for this clonotype: With a much larger clone just one base away, this may be a read error. The chain's CDR3 is CSDGTSGSYNEQFF. The CDR3 DNA sequence: TGCAGTGACGGGACTAGCGGGAGCTACAATGAGCAGTTCTTC. The J gene is TRBJ2-1, the V gene TRBV20-1, with 14 bases identical to TRBD2. Germline loops: CDR1 DFQATT, CDR2 SNEGSKA (reference sequence). V lost 7 bases and J lost 3; bases outside the gene matches: 2. The CDR3 is made up of 14 amino acids.

This chain uses TRBV6-1 with TRBJ1-1, with D perhaps matching TRBD1 (6 bases). CDR1 is MNHNS, CDR2 SASEGT, per germline. CDR3 size: 17 residues. The V gene lost 8 bases and the J gene lost 0 bases, with 22 bases spanning the gap. CDR3 sequence: CASFFDLGAEMNTEAFF. In DNA form, the CDR3 reads TGTGCCAGCTTCTTTGATTTGGGGGCAGAGATGAACACTGAAGCTTTCTTT.

This clonotype was detected a few times. The V call is TRBV7-9, the J call TRBJ2-5, with D hard to call. The V gene lost 2 bases and the J gene lost 5 bases, with 12 bases spanning the gap. CDR1 SEHNR and CDR2 FQNEAQ come from the germline V gene (reference sequence). This CDR3 region has 14 residues. In nucleotides, the CDR3 is TGTGCCAGCAGCTTAACCCCAATTCGGGAGACCCAGTACTTC. The encoded protein is CASSLTPIRETQYF.

In its sample, this clonotype was seen a few times. This rearrangement joins TRBV5-1 to TRBJ1-4, with unresolved D. Germline CDR1 and CDR2: SGHRS and YFSETQ. The CDR3 is 10 amino acids. Trimming took off 0 bases at V and 9 bases at J, with 0 bases between the two ends. The CDR3 loop reads CASSLEKLFF. Here the CDR3 DNA reads TGCGCCAGCAGCTTGGAAAAACTGTTTTTT.

This clonotype was found many times. The chain couples TRBV4-1 to TRBJ2-1; 7 nucleotides match TRBD2. The length of the CDR3 is 17 residues. Trimming took 0 bases from V and 4 from J; bases not matched to a gene: 9. The germline CDR1 and CDR2 sequences are MGHRA and YSYEKL. The CDR3 loop is CASSQDKASGLYNEQFF. CDR3 DNA sequence: TGCGCCAGCAGCCAAGATAAGGCTAGCGGACTATACAATGAGCAGTTCTTC.

This clonotype appeared many times. V usage is TRBV20-1 and J usage is TRBJ1-5; the D gene is possibly TRBD1 (6 bases). The CDR3 is 14 residues long. CDR1 is DFQATT, CDR2 SNEGSKA, per germline (reference sequence). V gave up 0 bases and J gave up 7 bases, with 13 bases separating them. The CDR3 nucleotides are TGCAGTGCTAGAGAGTACAGGGAGGAGCAGCCCCAGCATTTT. It encodes CSAREYREEQPQHF.

This clonotype was observed a few times. The V gene is TRBV27, the J gene TRBJ2-7, with 9 bases matching TRBD1. The length of the CDR3 is 15 residues. After removal of 2 bases from V and 3 bases from J, the junction contained 5 bases not matched to a gene. Per germline, CDR1 MNHEY and CDR2 SMNVEV (reference sequence). The CDR3 is CASSLSHRGLYEQYF. The DNA of the CDR3 is TGTGCCAGCAGTTTAAGTCACAGGGGGCTCTACGAGCAGTACTTC.

This clonotype was counted ten times or more. The chain recombines TRBV4-3 with TRBJ2-7; 11 nucleotides agree with TRBD2. The V gene end was trimmed by 0 bases and the J gene end by 0 bases; junction bases not matched to a gene: 1. CDR3 length: 16 residues. Germline V gives CDR1 LGHNA, CDR2 YSLEER. The CDR3 nucleotides read TGCGCCAGCAGCCAAGATACTAGCGGGAGCTCCTACGAGCAGTACTTC. Protein: CASSQDTSGSSYEQYF.

The chain is built from TRBV6-6 and TRBJ2-1, with D perhaps TRBD2 (6 bases). The CDR3 has 12 residues. Trimming took off 7 bases at V and 13 bases at J, with 17 bases between the two ends. Germline CDR1 reads MNHNY; CDR2 reads SVGAGI (reference sequence). CDR3 sequence reads: CASTSSGLTQFF. In DNA form, the CDR3 reads TGTGCCAGCACATCATCTGGACTAACCCAGTTCTTC.

This clonotype was counted many times. The rearrangement joins TRBV15 to TRBJ2-5, with TRBD2 matching 12 bases. Unmatched junction bases numbered 8, after V lost 0 bases and J lost 3 bases. This CDR3 region has 18 residues. The germline CDR1 and CDR2 sequences are LNHNV and YYDKDF (reference sequence). For the CDR3, the DNA is TGTGCCACCAGCAGAGATCTCTGGACTAGCGGGATCGAAGAGACCCAGTACTTC. It encodes CATSRDLWTSGIEETQYF. The variable domain in full, completed from reference TRBV15 and TRBJ2-5, reads DAMVIQNPRYQVTQFGKPVTLSCSQTLNHNVMYWYQQKSSQAPKLLFHYYDKDFNNEADTPDNFQSRRPNTSFCFLDIRSPGLGDTAMYLCATSRDLWTSGIEETQYFGPGTRLLVL.